This T cell receptor beta chain stems from a study of T-cell reconstitution after alpha-beta-depleted transplantation in children (dated by TCRdb to the mid-2010s). Background on the whole study: Using TCR repertoire profiling, the study quantitatively followed how T-cell immune reconstitution unfolded in children after TCRalphabeta/CD19-depleted allogeneic hematopoietic cell transplantation. Results the study describes overall, beyond this receptor: About two months after transplant, the apparently early recovery of alphabetaT-cell counts reportedly depended on just several hundred clones that had expanded rapidly and came from non-depleted graft cells. Hyperexpanded clone frequencies declined over subsequent months; after one year, T-cell counts and TCRbeta diversity were mostly attributed to newly produced T cells. The high TCRbeta diversity at day 60 in some patients was ascribed to recipient T cells and intrathymic progenitors that had survived conditioning.

The library came from PCR. The instrument given in TCRdb is Illumina HiSeq 2500. TCR libraries were prepared with molecular barcoding, using unique molecular identifiers to normalize TCRbeta repertoire quantification. TCRdb redid the processing of the public reads, applying fastp at Q25 and MiXCR, and retained in-frame beta chains. Rows are combined by CDR3 protein, so each entry shows the most common genes and DNA. Present in this sample are fewer than 550,000 distinct CDR3 sequences, 10% to 12% of which were seen just once. The ten largest clones capture 11% to 15% of the sample. The CDR3 runs 14 residues from the cysteine to the phenylalanine. This entry keeps only the CDR3 DNA: 42 bases, framed from base 1. The CDR1 and CDR2 encoded by the germline V gene are SGHTA and FQGNSA. The trim is 1 base for V and 4 bases for J, with a gap of 9 bases between the germline ends. This clonotype was seen many times. This receptor's antigen is unknown. No quality values exist for individual bases; no much larger clone is one base distant.

The treatment or condition label corresponds to: allogeneic hematopoietic cell transplantation with graft depleted of TCRalphabeta T cells and CD19 B cells. The children who served as transplant recipients had been given grafts of TCRalphabeta/CD19-depleted allogeneic hematopoietic cells. Rearrangement joined TRBV7-2 to TRBJ2-3; a tentative D call is TRBD2 (5 bases match). This specimen consisted of PBMCs, mostly from graft donor cells, obtained 180 days after TCRalphabeta/CD19-depleted stem cell transplant. The source is a female patient aged 2-10 years who had a stem cell transplant for aplastic anemia, so the T cells may come from the graft donor. The CDR3 loop reads CASSLDLAADTQYF. The base sequence is TGTGCCAGCAGCTTAGACCTAGCAGCAGATACGCAGTATTTT.